These 10 T cell receptor beta chains came from one sample sequenced in a study of cytomegalovirus exposure and HLA in healthy donors. The PCR ran on 60 Vbeta and 13 Jbeta primers. Libraries were prepared by immunoSEQ multiplex PCR; TCRdb keeps only in-frame clonotypes and omits some of them. The sample includes around 130,000 clones, around 70% of them seen just once. The specimen sequenced was PBMCs. These receptors were collected from a woman aged 55-69 years in good health and CMV-seropositive.

The J gene is TRBJ2-7, the V gene TRBV18; 7 bases agree with TRBD1. V shed 5 bases, J shed 2 bases, and the junction held 9 bases outside the gene matches. The CDR3 totals 15 residues. Looked up from germline, CDR1 is KGHSH and CDR2 is LQKENI. The CDR3 loop reads CASSATGEPTYEQYF. The CDR3 nucleotides read TGTGCCAGCTCAGCTACAGGGGAACCAACCTACGAGCAGTACTTC.

The V gene is TRBV9, the J gene TRBJ2-1, with D tentatively TRBD2 (6 bases). V lost 0 bases and J lost 5, with 12 bases in between. The CDR3 runs to 15 residues. Germline CDR1 and CDR2: SGDLS and YYNGEE. The CDR3 reads CASSVGGGLDNEQFF. As DNA, the CDR3 is TGTGCCAGCAGCGTAGGGGGAGGTTTGGACAATGAGCAGTTCTTC.

The chain employs TRBV5-1 and TRBJ1-2; a weak D match, TRBD1 (6 bases). Germline-derived CDR1 and CDR2 are SGHRS and YFSETQ. This CDR3 region has 14 residues. V was clipped by 4 bases and J by 7 bases, with 17 bases between them. CDR3: CASSPGQGSSGYTF. The CDR3 nucleotides read TGCGCCAGCAGCCCCGGGCAGGGGTCGAGTGGCTACACCTTC.

The V and J genes are TRBV7-3 and TRBJ2-1; 9 nucleotides align to TRBD2. Germline CDR1 SGHTA, CDR2 FQGTGA. The V and J ends lost 4 bases and 6 bases, in that order; junction bases with no gene match: 19. This CDR3 contains 19 residues. The CDR3: CASSSPSGTSILRSNEQFF. CDR3 nucleotide sequence: TGTGCCAGCAGCTCTCCATCCGGGACTAGCATTTTACGGAGCAATGAGCAGTTCTTC.

The V gene is TRBV5-4, the J gene TRBJ1-2; TRBD1 matches 7 bases. Germline CDR1 SGHNT, CDR2 YYREEE (reference sequence). Trimming took 0 bases from V and 4 from J; bases not matched to a gene: 3. The CDR3 runs to 14 residues. Here the CDR3 reads CASSLGTGSYGYTF. The CDR3 DNA reads as TGTGCCAGCAGCTTGGGGACAGGATCCTATGGCTACACCTTC.

This clone was counted only a few times. The V gene is TRBV7-9, the J gene TRBJ2-2; D call uncertain. CDR1 and CDR2 from the germline V gene are SEHNR and FQNEAQ (reference sequence). CDR3 size: 14 residues. The V and J ends lost 5 bases and 0 bases respectively, with 7 bases between them. CDR3 DNA: TGTGCCAGCAGCCTACAGACGAACACCGGGGAGCTGTTTTTT. It is translated as CASSLQTNTGELFF.

The chain uses TRBV6-1 and TRBJ2-7; 11 nucleotides match TRBD2. The V segment lost 6 bases and the J segment 6 bases; nucleotides outside the gene matches: 10. Germline V gene lookup returns CDR1 MNHNS and CDR2 SASEGT. CDR3 length: 15 amino acids. The CDR3 DNA reads as TGTGCCAGCAGCTATAGCGGGGGGGCCAATCCCGAGCAGTACTTC. It specifies CASSYSGGANPEQYF.

The gene calls are TRBV10-3 and TRBJ2-7, with 13 bases lining up with TRBD2. The germline CDR1 and CDR2 sequences are ENHRY and SYGVKD. Unmatched junction bases numbered 4, after V lost 6 bases and J lost 2 bases. The CDR3 extends over 15 amino acids. In nucleotides, the CDR3 is TGTGCCATCAGGGCCACTAGCGGGGGGGCCTACGAGCAGTACTTC. Translating it yields CAIRATSGGAYEQYF.

The chain recombines TRBV27 with TRBJ1-2; 10 bases agree with TRBD1. This CDR3 has 14 amino acids. From germline, CDR1 is MNHEY and CDR2 SMNVEV (reference sequence). The J segment lost 5 bases and the V segment lost 4 bases, leaving 4 bases of the junction unmatched. Written as DNA, the CDR3 is TGTGCCAGCAGTTCGCCGGGACAGGGGTATGGCTACACCTTC. It is translated as CASSSPGQGYGYTF.

V is TRBV7-2 and J is TRBJ1-6, with D possibly being TRBD1 (6 bases). The CDR3 has 15 amino acids. Trimming cost V 2 bases and J 6 bases, with 11 bases left between them. Germline V CDR1 and CDR2: SGHTA, FQGNSA. The CDR3 bases are TGTGCCAGCAGCTTAAGGGGGACGGGTAATTCACCCCTCCACTTT. Encoded protein: CASSLRGTGNSPLHF.